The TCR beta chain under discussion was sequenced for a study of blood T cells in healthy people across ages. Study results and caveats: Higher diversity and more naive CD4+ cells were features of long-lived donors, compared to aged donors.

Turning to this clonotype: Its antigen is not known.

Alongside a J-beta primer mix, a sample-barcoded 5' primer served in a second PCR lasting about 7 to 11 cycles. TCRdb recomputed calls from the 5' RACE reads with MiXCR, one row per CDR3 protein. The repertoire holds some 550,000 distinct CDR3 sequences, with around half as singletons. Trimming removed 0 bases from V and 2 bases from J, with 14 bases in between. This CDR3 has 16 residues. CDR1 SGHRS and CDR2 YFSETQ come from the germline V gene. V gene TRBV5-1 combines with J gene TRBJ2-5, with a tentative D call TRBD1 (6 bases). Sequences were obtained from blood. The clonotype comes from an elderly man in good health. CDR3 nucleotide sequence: TGCGCCAGCAGCTTGGTCCCTCCCGGACAGCAAGAGACCCAGTACTTC. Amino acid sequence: CASSLVPPGQQETQYF.